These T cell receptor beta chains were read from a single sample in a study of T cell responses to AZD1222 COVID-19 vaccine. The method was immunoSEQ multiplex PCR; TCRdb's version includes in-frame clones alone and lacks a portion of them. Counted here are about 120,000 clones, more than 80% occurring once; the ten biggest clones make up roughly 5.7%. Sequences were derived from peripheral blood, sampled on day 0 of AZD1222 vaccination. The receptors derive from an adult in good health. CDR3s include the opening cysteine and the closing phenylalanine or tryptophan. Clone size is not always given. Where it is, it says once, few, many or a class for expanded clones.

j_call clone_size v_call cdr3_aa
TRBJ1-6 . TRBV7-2 CASSSLARWGNSPLHF
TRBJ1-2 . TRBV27 CASSTYLGGDYGYTF
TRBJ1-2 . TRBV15 CATSRYRDNYGYTF
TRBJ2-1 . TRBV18 CASSKGLPWGSYNEQFF
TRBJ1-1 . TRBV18 CASSPLSGALNTEAFF
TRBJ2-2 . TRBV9 CASSVQAGDTGELFF
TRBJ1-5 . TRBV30 CAWADGGYQPQHF
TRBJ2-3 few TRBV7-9 CASSLAQGADTQYF
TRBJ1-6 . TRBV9 CASSTQAVQGESPLHF
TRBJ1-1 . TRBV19 CASSIRDKNTEAFF
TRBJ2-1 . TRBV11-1 CASSPPSLYNEQFF
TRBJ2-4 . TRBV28 CASSLSVEAYIQYF
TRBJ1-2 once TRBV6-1 CASSEARVGYGYTF
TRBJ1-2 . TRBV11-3 CASSRLLDRGGNYGYTF
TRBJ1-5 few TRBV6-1 CASSESTGGHQPQHF
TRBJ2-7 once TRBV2 CASRLGTGIYEQYF
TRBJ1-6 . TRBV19 CASSIGPVTPLHF
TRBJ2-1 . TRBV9 CASSVLHFNEQFF
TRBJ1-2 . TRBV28 CASSLKGGIYGYTF
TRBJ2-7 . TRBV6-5 CASSTGTRFYF
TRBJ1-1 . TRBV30 CAARGRGGITEAFF
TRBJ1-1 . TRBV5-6 CASSLDPMNTEAFF
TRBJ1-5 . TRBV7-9 CATSNRVWDQPQHF
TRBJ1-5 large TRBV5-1 CASSPAGDQPQHF
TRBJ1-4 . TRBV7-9 CASSFRHGTGEGKLFF
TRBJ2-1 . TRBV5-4 CASSQVRTGVYNEQFF
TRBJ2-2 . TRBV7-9 CASSSGQGDTGELFF
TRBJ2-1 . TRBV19 CASSIGVNEQFF
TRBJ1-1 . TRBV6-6 CASRVNSAEAFF
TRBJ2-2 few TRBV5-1 CASSLAQKNTGELFF
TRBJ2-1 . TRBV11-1 CASSTQHYNEQFF
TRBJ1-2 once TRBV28 CASSPQGLNLYGYTF
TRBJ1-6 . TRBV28 CASSTRTGRNNSPLHF
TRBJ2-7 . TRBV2 CASSVWGGVSYEQYF
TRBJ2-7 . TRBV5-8 CASSSYLKQSRGEQYF
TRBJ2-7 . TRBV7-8 CASSRAPFEQYF
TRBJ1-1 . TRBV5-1 CASKRETEAFF
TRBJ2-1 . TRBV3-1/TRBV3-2 CASSYRQGGNNEQFF
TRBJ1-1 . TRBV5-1 CASSFGNRGWNTEAFF
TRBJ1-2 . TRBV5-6 CASSSPLAGVLDYTF
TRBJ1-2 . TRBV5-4 CASSSMDSLGGYTF
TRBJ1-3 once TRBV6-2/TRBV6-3 CASSPPGTLIGNTIYF
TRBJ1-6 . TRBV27 CASSLVGKNSPLHF
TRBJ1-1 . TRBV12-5 CASGPLVTNTEAFF
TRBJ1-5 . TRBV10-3 CAISESGQPQHF
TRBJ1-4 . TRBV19 CASSDRVLMNEKLFF
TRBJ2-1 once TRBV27 CASSLWAGNEQFF
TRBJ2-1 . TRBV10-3 CAISDFERDRLNNEQFF
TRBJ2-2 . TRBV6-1 CASSDSGRGTGELFF
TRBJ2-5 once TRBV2 CASSVSGSQETQYF
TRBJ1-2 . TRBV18 CASSLRDGYGYTF
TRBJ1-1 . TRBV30 CAWSHLRGTEAFF
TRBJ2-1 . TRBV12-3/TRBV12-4 CASSLTFYEQFF
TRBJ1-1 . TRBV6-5 CASSNIYMNTEAFF
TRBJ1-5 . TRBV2 CASSHGQGMWGNQPQHF
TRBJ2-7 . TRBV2 CASSGQGSEQYF
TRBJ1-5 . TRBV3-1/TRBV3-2 CASSAQPGNQPQHF
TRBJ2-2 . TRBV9 CASSDGLAGIAGELFF